This T cell receptor (beta chain) was obtained from a study of blood T cell repertoires in COVID-19. Trimming cost V 3 bases and J 0 bases, with 17 bases left between them. The germline gives CDR1 ENHRY, CDR2 SYGVKD. The CDR3 consists of 17 residues. Some clones are missing from TCRdb's copy, which holds only in-frame ones; the method was immunoSEQ multiplex PCR. The sample yields about 300,000 clones, roughly 83% seen once. The sample comprised peripheral blood. The receptor's source is a woman aged 45-59 years with acute or convalescent COVID-19. The chain has TRBV10-3 and TRBJ1-1; D perhaps matches TRBD1 (6 bases). The CDR3 DNA sequence: TGTGCCATCAGTGAAGGTGAGGCAGGGGTTATGAACACTGAAGCTTTCTTT. Its protein product is CAISEGEAGVMNTEAFF.